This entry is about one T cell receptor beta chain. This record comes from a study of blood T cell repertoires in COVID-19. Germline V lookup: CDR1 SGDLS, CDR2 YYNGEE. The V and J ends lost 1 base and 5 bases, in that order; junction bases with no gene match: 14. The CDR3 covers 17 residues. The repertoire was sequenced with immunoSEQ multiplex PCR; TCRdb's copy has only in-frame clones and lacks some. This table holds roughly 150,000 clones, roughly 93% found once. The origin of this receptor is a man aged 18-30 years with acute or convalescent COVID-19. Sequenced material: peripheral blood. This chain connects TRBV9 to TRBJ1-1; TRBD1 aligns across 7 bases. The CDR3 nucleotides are TGTGCCAGCAGCGTATCCGGGTTTTGGACAGGTGTTACTGAAGCTTTCTTT. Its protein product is CASSVSGFWTGVTEAFF.